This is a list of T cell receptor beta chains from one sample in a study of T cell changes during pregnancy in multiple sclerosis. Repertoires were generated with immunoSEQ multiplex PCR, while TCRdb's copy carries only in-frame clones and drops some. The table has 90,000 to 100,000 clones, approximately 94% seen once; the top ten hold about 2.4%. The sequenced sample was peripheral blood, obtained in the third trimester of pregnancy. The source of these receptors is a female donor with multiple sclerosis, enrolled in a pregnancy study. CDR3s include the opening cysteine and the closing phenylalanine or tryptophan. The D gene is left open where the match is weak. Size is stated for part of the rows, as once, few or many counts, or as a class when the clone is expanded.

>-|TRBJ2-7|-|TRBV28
CASSLGAGYEQYF
TGTGCCAGCAGTTTGGGAGCCGGCTACGAGCAGTACTTC
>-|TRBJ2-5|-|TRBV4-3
CASSVERHGTQYF
TGCGCCAGCAGCGTCGAACGCCACGGGACCCAGTACTTC
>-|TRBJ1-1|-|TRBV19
CASSNSRVGVEAFF
TGTGCCAGTAGCAATTCCAGGGTAGGTGTTGAAGCTTTCTTT
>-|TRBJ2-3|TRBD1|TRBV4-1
CASSLPGQGTDTQYF
TGCGCCAGCAGCTTACCGGGACAGGGCACAGATACGCAGTATTTT
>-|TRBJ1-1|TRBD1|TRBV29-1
CSVDRTGGTEAFF
TGCAGCGTTGATAGGACAGGGGGCACTGAAGCTTTCTTT
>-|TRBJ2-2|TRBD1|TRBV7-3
CASSSTLQGAGELFF
TGTGCCAGCAGCTCAACTCTACAGGGGGCCGGGGAGCTGTTTTTT
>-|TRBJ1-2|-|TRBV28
CASSLQETGSYGYTF
TGTGCCAGCAGTTTACAGGAGACAGGATCGTATGGCTACACCTTC
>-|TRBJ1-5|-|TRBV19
CASSIQVQGPSNQPQHF
TGTGCCAGTAGTATACAGGTACAGGGTCCTAGCAATCAGCCCCAGCATTTT
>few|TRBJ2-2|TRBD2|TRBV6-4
CASSSGGAELNTGELFF
TGTGCCAGCAGTTCGGGAGGAGCGGAACTAAACACCGGGGAGCTGTTTTTT
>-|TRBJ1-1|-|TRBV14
CASSDYTEAFF
TGTGCCAGTTCAGACTACACTGAAGCTTTCTTT
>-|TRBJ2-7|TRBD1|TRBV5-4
CATRDRVSYEQYF
TGTGCCACCCGGGACAGGGTCTCCTACGAGCAGTACTTC
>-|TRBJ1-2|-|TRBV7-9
CASSLETVRYGYTF
TGTGCCAGCAGCTTAGAGACAGTTCGATATGGCTACACCTTC